The present entry profiles one T cell receptor beta chain with its context. What it binds is unknown. This record belongs to a study of long-term antiretroviral therapy in people with HIV. Study-level points and caveats: Comparison with controls showed narrower CDR3 length ranges in HIV repertoires.

Germline lookup yields CDR1 SGDLS and CDR2 YYNGEE. The CDR3 runs 15 residues. Trimming pared 3 bases from V and 6 bases from J, leaving 15 bases between. Investigators performed immunoSEQ version v3.0 at survey level. Some clones are missing from TCRdb's copy, which holds only in-frame ones; the method was immunoSEQ multiplex PCR. Counted here are about 21,000 clones, around nine tenths occurring once; the ten biggest clones make up 3.5%. The chain couples TRBV9 to TRBJ1-4; TRBD1 is a possible D gene (6 bases). The sample consisted of unsorted PBMCs, taken 2.3 years after starting antiretroviral therapy. The receptor was derived from a man aged 55 to 70 with HIV. The CDR3 bases are TGTGCCAGCAGCGCGAGGGGGGGGTTTTATGAAAAACTGTTTTTT. Amino acids: CASSARGGFYEKLFF.